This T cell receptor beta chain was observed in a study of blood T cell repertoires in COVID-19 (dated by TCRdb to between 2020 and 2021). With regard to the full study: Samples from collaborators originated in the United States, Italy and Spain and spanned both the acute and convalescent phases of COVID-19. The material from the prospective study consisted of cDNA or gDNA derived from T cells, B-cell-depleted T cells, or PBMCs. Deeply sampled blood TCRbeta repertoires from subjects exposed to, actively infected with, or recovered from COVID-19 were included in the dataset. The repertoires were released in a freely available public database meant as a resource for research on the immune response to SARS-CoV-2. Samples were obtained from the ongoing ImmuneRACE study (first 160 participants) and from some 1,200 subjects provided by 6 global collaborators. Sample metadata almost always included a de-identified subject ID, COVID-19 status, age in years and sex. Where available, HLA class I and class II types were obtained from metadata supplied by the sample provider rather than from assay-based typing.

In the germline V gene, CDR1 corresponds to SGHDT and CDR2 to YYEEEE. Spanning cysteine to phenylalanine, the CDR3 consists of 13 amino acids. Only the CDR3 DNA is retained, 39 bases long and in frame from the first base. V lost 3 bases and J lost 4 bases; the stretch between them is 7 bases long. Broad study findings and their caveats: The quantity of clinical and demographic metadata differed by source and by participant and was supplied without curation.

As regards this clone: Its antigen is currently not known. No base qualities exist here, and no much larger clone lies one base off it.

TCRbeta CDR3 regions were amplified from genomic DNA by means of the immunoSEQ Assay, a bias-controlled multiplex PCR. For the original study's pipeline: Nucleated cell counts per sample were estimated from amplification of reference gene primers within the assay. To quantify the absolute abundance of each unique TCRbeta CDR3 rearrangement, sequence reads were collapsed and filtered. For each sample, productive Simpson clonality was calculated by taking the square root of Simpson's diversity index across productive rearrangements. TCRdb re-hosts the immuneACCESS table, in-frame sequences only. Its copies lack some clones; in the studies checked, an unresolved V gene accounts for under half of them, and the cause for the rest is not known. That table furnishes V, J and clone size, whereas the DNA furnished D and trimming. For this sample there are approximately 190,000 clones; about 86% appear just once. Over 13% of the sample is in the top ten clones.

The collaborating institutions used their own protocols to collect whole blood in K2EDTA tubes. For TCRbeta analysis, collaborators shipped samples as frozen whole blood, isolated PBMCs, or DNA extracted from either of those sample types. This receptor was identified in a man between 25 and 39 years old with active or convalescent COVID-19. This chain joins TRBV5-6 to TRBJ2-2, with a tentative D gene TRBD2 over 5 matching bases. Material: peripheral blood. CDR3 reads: CASSWRVTGELFF. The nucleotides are TGTGCCAGCAGCTGGCGGGTCACCGGGGAGCTGTTTTTT.